The entry that follows covers one T cell receptor beta chain sequence. Its antigen remains unidentified. Some clones are missing from TCRdb's copy, which holds only in-frame ones; the method was immunoSEQ multiplex PCR. The table lists about 90,000 clones, roughly 92% of them singletons. The entry originates in a study of graft-versus-host responses after intestinal transplantation. Overall study context: Transplants were multivisceral, liver-intestinal, or isolated intestinal. Tacrolimus plus steroids were given to all recipients for roughly three years, preceded by anti-thymocyte globulin induction.

Findings of the study overall: Recipient marrow contained GvH clones, some of which appeared first in ileum or blood.

The sequencing here drew on unstimulated CD4+ T cells sorted from spleen or lymph node cells, taken before intestinal transplant. The receptor was isolated from a human donor who received an intestinal transplant.

CDR3 nucleotide sequence: TGCGCCAGCAGCCCCCCTTTACTCCAGGGCGGCTACACCTTC. Its translation is CASSPPLLQGGYTF. This rearrangement joins TRBV5-1 to TRBJ1-2; TRBD1 might be the D (5 bases). CDR3 length equals 14 residues. Germline V gene sequence: CDR1 SGHRS, CDR2 YFSETQ. The V gene lost 4 bases and the J gene lost 8 bases, with 18 bases spanning the gap.